Described below is a single T cell receptor (beta chain) sequence and its context. These data belong to a study of shared clonotypes between healthy human individuals. The data were produced by immunoSEQ multiplex PCR, yet TCRdb's version contains in-frame clones alone and is incomplete. Here the sample spans 2 million or so clones, 85% to 95% being singletons. Germline CDR1 and CDR2: MNHNY and SVGAGI (reference sequence). The CDR3 sequence is 15 residues long. The V end was cut by 2 bases, the J end by 5 bases, with 12 bases between. The origin of this receptor is a man between 18 and 29 years old in good health. Sequencing input: naive CD4+ T cells sorted from blood. As for subset: CD45RA+ positively selected. This chain joins TRBV6-6 and TRBJ2-2, with D tentatively TRBD1 or TRBD2 (5 bases each). The chain's CDR3 is CASSYLGGKTGELFF. Here the CDR3 DNA reads TGTGCCAGCAGTTACCTTGGGGGTAAAACCGGGGAGCTGTTTTTT.